This T cell receptor beta chain was identified during a study of shared clonotypes between healthy human individuals. Overall study context: Samples came from two female and a few male donors aged 18 to 49.

Trimming cost V 1 base and J 2 bases; bases outside gene matches: 6. The germline V gene encodes CDR1 SGHTA and CDR2 FQGTGA. The CDR3 contains 17 residues. Points on this clone: Its antigen is undetermined.

Study results and limitations: Estimated clonotype richness was generally higher in naive than memory subsets.

At the deep level, the assay was run. Data came from immunoSEQ multiplex PCR; TCRdb stores just in-frame clones and leaves some out. The data show about 770,000 clones, about two thirds seen once. The TCR comes from a woman in her thirties in good health. Material for sequencing was memory CD4+ T cells sorted from blood. The sample's subset: CD45RA-negative fraction. The rearrangement links TRBV7-3 to TRBJ2-5, with 11 bases that match TRBD2. CDR3 nucleotide sequence: TGTGCCAGCAGCTTAATAGGGGGACTAGCGGATCAAGAGACCCAGTACTTC. This sequence encodes CASSLIGGLADQETQYF.